The subject of this entry is one T cell receptor beta chain. Sequence at one end of the junction differs from germline and may be a read error. This specimen comes from a study of control samples from healthy donors and cancer patients. CDR1 SQVTM and CDR2 ANQGSEA come from the germline V gene. The CDR3 spans 13 residues. Assay: immunoSEQ multiplex PCR; the TCRdb copy retains only in-frame clones and omits some. There are approximately 140,000 clones in the sample; about nine tenths occur only once, and approximately 10% lies in the top ten. The rearrangement uses TRBV29-1 and TRBJ1-6; 9 bases are a match to TRBD1. The TCR sequence derives from a man aged 25 to 40 in good health. Sequenced: blood. In DNA form, the CDR3 reads TGCAGCGTGAAACCGGGACAGGGATCGCTCGTTCTCTTT. Translated, it gives CSVKPGQGSLVLF.